The 26 T cell receptor beta chains in this list originate from one sample, sequenced in a study of T-cell reconstitution after alpha-beta-depleted transplantation in children. Their cognate antigens are unknown. Study conclusions and caveats: Most T-cell counts and diversity one year after the transplant came from T cells that were newly produced.

Researchers prepared the TCRbeta library using unique molecular identifiers, the study reports. MiXCR was run by TCRdb on the PCR reads, yielding one entry per CDR3 protein. Of hundreds of thousands of distinct CDR3 sequences in the sample, over 7% are singletons; the top ten hold approximately 8.2%. The sample was peripheral blood, taken 360 days after TCRalphabeta/CD19-depleted stem cell transplant. The origin of the receptors is a female patient aged 2 to 10 who had a stem cell transplant for Fanconi anemia, so the T cells may come from the graft donor.

The table lists this clonotype with many counts. For the CDR3, the DNA is TGTGCCAGCACCAAGTGGACAGAGATGACCCAGTACTTC. Encoded protein: CASTKWTEMTQYF. This sequence joins TRBV11-2 and TRBJ2-5; a weak D match, TRBD1 (6 bases). Germline V lookup: CDR1 SGHAT, CDR2 FQNNGV. V gave up 7 bases and J gave up 7 bases, with 16 bases separating them. The CDR3 is 13 residues long.

This clonotype occurred many times. This chain joins TRBV12-3 or TRBV12-4 and TRBJ2-2; D may be TRBD1 (6 bases). This CDR3 comprises 17 residues. V lost 1 base, J lost 6 bases, and 18 bases lay in between. As DNA, the CDR3 is TGTGCCAGCAGTTTAGGGACAGAATACGAGACCCCCGGGGAGCTGTTTTTT. Its protein product is CASSLGTEYETPGELFF.

This clonotype was picked up many times. J is TRBJ2-5 and V is TRBV4-2, with a weak D call TRBD2 (6 bases). V was trimmed by 3 bases and J by 7 bases, leaving 15 bases between them. The length of the CDR3 is 14 residues. Germline lookup yields CDR1 LGHNA and CDR2 YNFKEQ. CDR3 coding DNA: TGTGCCAGCAGCCAGCCCGGGACTTCAGGGACCCAGTACTTC. Translation gives CASSQPGTSGTQYF.

This clonotype was observed a few times. The chain has TRBV18 and TRBJ2-7; no firm D call. The CDR3 sequence is 14 residues long. Germline CDR1 KGHSH, CDR2 LQKENI. Trimming took 3 bases from V and 6 from J, leaving 15 bases between them. CDR3 sequence reads: CASSPTGRPGEQYV. The CDR3 bases are TGTGCCAGCTCACCGACTGGGCGCCCGGGCGAGCAGTACGTC.

This clonotype has only a few counts. The rearrangement links TRBV7-2 to TRBJ1-1; no reliable D call. V was trimmed by 4 bases and J by 2 bases, leaving 11 bases between them. The germline V gene has CDR1 SGHTA and CDR2 FQGNSA. This CDR3 has 14 residues. CDR3 amino acids: CASSYGRSNTEAFF. CDR3 sequence (DNA): TGTGCCAGCAGCTACGGACGTTCCAACACTGAAGCTTTCTTT.

The sample holds a few counts of this clonotype. The rearrangement links TRBV6-1 to TRBJ2-7; 8 positions match TRBD1. The CDR3 totals 13 residues. Germline V gives CDR1 MNHNS, CDR2 SASEGT. Trimming cost V 6 bases and J 3 bases; bases outside gene matches: 4. This CDR3 is CASRPTGGYEQYV. The CDR3 DNA follows: TGTGCCAGCAGACCTACAGGGGGCTACGAGCAGTACGTC.

V usage is TRBV15 and J usage is TRBJ1-2; D is undetermined. Germline-derived CDR1 and CDR2 are LNHNV and YYDKDF (reference sequence). V lost 10 bases to trimming and J lost 4 bases, with 13 bases between them. This CDR3 comprises 12 residues. Here the CDR3 DNA reads TGTGCCATCGCCCGACGGGGCTATGGCTACACCTTC. Amino acid sequence: CAIARRGYGYTF.

This clonotype showed up many times. This chain connects TRBV5-1 to TRBJ1-1; possibly TRBD1 for D (5 bases). This CDR3 has 12 residues. Germline V CDR1 and CDR2: SGHRS, YFSETQ. V lost 3 bases and J 3 bases, leaving 6 bases between the germline ends. CDR3 region: CASSSGHTEAFF. The DNA for the CDR3 is TGCGCCAGCAGCTCGGGACACACTGAAGCTTTCTTT.

This clonotype was detected a few times. Germline and junction disagree at one end, which may indicate a read error. This chain joins TRBV4-2 and TRBJ1-6; the D is unclear. This CDR3 has 13 residues. Germline values: CDR1 LGHNA, CDR2 YNFKEQ. The CDR3 region is CASSQDFGRELRF. In DNA form, the CDR3 reads TGTGCCAGCAGCCAAGATTTTGGCCGAGAGCTAAGATTT.

The CDR3 spells CSARQLTGESQPQHF. The CDR3 DNA sequence: TGCAGTGCTAGACAGCTGACAGGGGAGAGTCAGCCCCAGCATTTT. The chain recombines TRBV20-1 with TRBJ1-5; the match to TRBD1 covers 8 bases. Germline CDR1 reads DFQATT; CDR2 reads SNEGSKA (reference sequence). The V and J ends lost 2 bases and 6 bases, in that order; junction bases with no gene match: 9. This CDR3 contains 15 residues.

Many counts were recorded for this clonotype. Because the CDR3's place on the DNA is in doubt, the DNA is left out and the CDR3 is given as listed by TCRdb. The rearrangement joins TRBV27 to TRBJ1-5; TRBD1, the D gene given by the table, was not confirmed from the DNA. Germline V gene data show CDR1 as MNHEY and CDR2 as SMNVEV (reference sequence). The CDR3 sequence runs 14 residues, both termini included. CDR3 residues: CASSFLAGTWPQHF.

The chain has TRBV6-2 or TRBV6-3 and TRBJ2-3, with TRBD2 identical over 11 bases. Germline values: CDR1 MNHEY, CDR2 SVGEGT. The CDR3 has 17 amino acids. Unmatched junction bases numbered 8, after V lost 5 bases and J lost 1 base. CDR3 region: CASSPGTSGPGTDTQYF. The CDR3 DNA reads as TGTGCCAGCAGTCCCGGGACTAGCGGACCGGGCACAGATACGCAGTATTTT.

This clonotype was picked up many times. The chain has TRBV6-5 and TRBJ2-2, with 9 bases matching TRBD2. Germline V lookup: CDR1 MNHEY, CDR2 SVGAGI. The V gene end was trimmed by 0 bases and the J gene end by 4 bases; junction bases not matched to a gene: 3. The CDR3 sequence is 16 residues long. As DNA, the CDR3 is TGTGCCAGCAGTTACTCTAGCGGGGGTGCCACCGGGGAGCTGTTTTTT. Translation gives CASSYSSGGATGELFF.

This clonotype was seen just once. The gene calls are TRBV10-2 and TRBJ1-1; the D gene is possibly TRBD1 (5 bases). The CDR3 covers 14 residues. Looked up from germline, CDR1 is WSHSY and CDR2 is SAAADI. Trimming pared 3 bases from V and 1 base from J, leaving 9 bases between. CDR3 DNA sequence: TGCGCCAGCAGTGACGGGGGAACGAACACTGAAGCTTTCTTT. This codes for CASSDGGTNTEAFF.

V is TRBV20-1 and J is TRBJ2-1, with 10 bases matching TRBD2. The junction had 9 bases not matched to a gene; V was cut back by 6 bases and J by 10 bases. The CDR3 has 13 residues. Germline V gives CDR1 DFQATT, CDR2 SNEGSKA (reference sequence). CDR3 DNA: TGCAGTGCCGCCCCGGGACTAGCGCGAGAGCAGTTCTTC. Translating it yields CSAAPGLAREQFF.

This clonotype was counted only a few times. CDR3 DNA sequence: TGCAGTGCCCGAGATACACCCAAAGGGACCTACGAGCAGTACTTC. Its translation: CSARDTPKGTYEQYF. The rearrangement uses TRBV20-1 and TRBJ2-7; no clear D gene. CDR1 and CDR2 from the germline V gene are DFQATT and SNEGSKA (reference sequence). V was clipped by 6 bases and J by 2 bases, with 20 bases between them. This CDR3 is built from 15 residues.

This clonotype was found many times. The junction shows a germline mismatch at one end, possibly a read error. The V gene is TRBV4-1, the J gene TRBJ2-5, with a weak D call TRBD1 (5 bases). CDR3 size: 18 residues. CDR1 and CDR2 from the germline V gene are MGHRA and YSYEKL. CDR3 DNA: TGCGCCAGCAGCCAAGATCCGGTTACTACTATGGGGCAAGACACCCAGTACTTC. Its protein is CASSQDPVTTMGQDTQYF.

This clonotype was recorded many times. J is TRBJ1-4 and V is TRBV6-5; 7 nucleotides align to TRBD1. The CDR3 contains 17 residues. Germline V gives CDR1 MNHEY, CDR2 SVGAGI. Germline trimming cut 6 bases from V and 3 bases from J; bases unmatched to any gene: 13. The CDR3 loop is CASRTGPFTRSNEKLFF. CDR3 sequence (DNA): TGTGCCAGCAGGACAGGGCCATTCACCCGTTCTAATGAAAAACTGTTTTTT.

This clonotype was recorded many times. The rearrangement joins TRBV25-1 to TRBJ2-5; D is perhaps TRBD2 (5 bases). From germline, CDR1 is MGHDK and CDR2 SYGVNS. V lost 4 bases and J 3 bases, leaving 12 bases between the germline ends. CDR3 length: 14 amino acids. CDR3 in amino acids: CASSADYPKETQYF. The CDR3 bases are TGTGCCAGCAGTGCCGACTATCCTAAAGAGACCCAGTACTTC.

The chain links TRBV5-1 to TRBJ1-6; D gene unclear. V lost 2 bases to trimming and J lost 9 bases, with 15 bases between them. The germline V gene encodes CDR1 SGHRS and CDR2 YFSETQ. This CDR3 has 15 residues. In DNA, the CDR3 is TGCGCCAGCAGCTTAACTACAGTGGGGTCTTCACCCCTCCACTTT. Protein product: CASSLTTVGSSPLHF.

There are many counts of this clonotype. The V gene is TRBV20-1, the J gene TRBJ2-1, with D unclear. In germline, CDR1 is DFQATT, CDR2 SNEGSKA (reference sequence). This CDR3 contains 15 residues. Trimming stripped 0 bases from V and 4 bases from J, with 13 bases between. CDR3 coding DNA: TGCAGTGCTAGAGATCGGCGGAAGGGATACAATGAGCAGTTCTTC. Translating gives CSARDRRKGYNEQFF.

At least ten counts were recorded for this clonotype. The rearrangement links TRBV20-1 to TRBJ2-1; 8 bases align to TRBD1. CDR1 is DFQATT, CDR2 SNEGSKA, per germline (reference sequence). This CDR3 spans 16 amino acids. The J segment lost 0 bases and the V segment lost 3 bases, leaving 7 bases of the junction unmatched. DNA of the CDR3: TGCAGTGCTAGTCGACAGGGGCCCAGCTCCTACAATGAGCAGTTCTTC. Its translation: CSASRQGPSSYNEQFF.

This clonotype was seen many times. This chain uses TRBV29-1 with TRBJ2-5; D possibly corresponds to TRBD2 (6 bases). The germline gives CDR1 SQVTM, CDR2 ANQGSEA. The CDR3 totals 12 residues. Trimming left V 4 bases short and J 1 base short, with 7 bases between. CDR3 amino acids: CSVVRGQETQYF. CDR3 sequence (DNA): TGCAGCGTTGTGCGGGGCCAAGAGACCCAGTACTTC.

At least ten counts were recorded for this clonotype. The chain uses TRBV5-1 and TRBJ1-2; D gene uncertain. The CDR3 consists of 13 residues. Germline values: CDR1 SGHRS, CDR2 YFSETQ. Trimming took 4 bases from V and 4 from J, leaving 11 bases between them. The CDR3 loop reads CASSKEAVYGYTF. The DNA for the CDR3 is TGCGCCAGCAGCAAGGAGGCAGTCTATGGCTACACCTTC.

Comments on this clonotype: A single base separates this from a much larger clone, so it may be a read error. The V gene is TRBV6-2 or TRBV6-3, the J gene TRBJ2-1; D remains ambiguous. Per germline, CDR1 MNHEY and CDR2 SVGEGT. This CDR3 spans 12 amino acids. The CDR3 nucleotides are TGTGCCAGCATTTACCCGGACAATGAGCAGTTCTTC. Encoded protein: CASIYPDNEQFF.

This clonotype has at least ten counts. The chain couples TRBV11-2 to TRBJ1-5; maybe TRBD1 (5 bases). The CDR3 runs 15 residues. The V end was cut by 3 bases, the J end by 4 bases, with 13 bases between. Germline lookup yields CDR1 SGHAT and CDR2 FQNNGV. As DNA, the CDR3 is TGTGCCAGCAGCTTTACGACAGACCAAAATCAGCCCCAGCATTTT. Its protein is CASSFTTDQNQPQHF.